Shown below are 26 T cell receptor beta chains from a single sample sequenced in a study of blood T cells in healthy people across ages. Together with a sample-barcoded 5' primer, a J-beta primer mix was included in a second PCR lasting about 7 to 12 cycles. Using its own MiXCR run on the 5' RACE reads, TCRdb lists one record per CDR3 protein. The table records over 700,000 distinct CDR3 sequences, about 55% of them present only once. Sequenced sample: blood. The receptor source for this set is a man older than 75 in good health.

Only a few counts were recorded for this clonotype. CDR3 residues: CSAREVYSNQPQHF. For the CDR3, the DNA is TGCAGTGCTAGAGAAGTGTATAGCAATCAGCCCCAGCATTTT. The rearrangement joins TRBV20-1 to TRBJ1-5, with no clear D. The CDR3 loop spans 14 amino acids. V shed 0 bases and J shed 0 bases, with 6 bases lying between them. Germline V gene data show CDR1 as DFQATT and CDR2 as SNEGSKA (reference sequence).

This chain connects TRBV11-1 to TRBJ2-5; D is possibly TRBD1 (6 bases). The germline V gene has CDR1 SGHAT and CDR2 FQDESV (reference sequence). The V end was cut by 5 bases, the J end by 5 bases, with 18 bases between. This CDR3 region has 15 residues. For the CDR3, the DNA is TGTGCCAGCAGCCCTCGAGAGGGGGTCCGGGAGACCCAGTACTTC. Protein sequence: CASSPREGVRETQYF.

The chain is built from TRBV6-1 and TRBJ2-4, with 16 bases that match TRBD2. Germline CDR1 MNHNS, CDR2 SASEGT. J lost 9 bases, V lost 0 bases, and 2 bases had no gene match. This CDR3 has 16 residues. The CDR3 loop reads CASSEAGLAGGGIQYF. The CDR3 DNA sequence: TGTGCCAGCAGTGAAGCGGGACTAGCGGGAGGGGGCATTCAGTACTTC.

This clonotype was seen a handful of times. The gene calls are TRBV29-1 and TRBJ2-5; D may be TRBD1 or TRBD2 (6 bases each). The germline V and J ends were trimmed by 5 bases and 4 bases, with 17 bases remaining between them. The CDR3 runs to 14 residues. Germline values: CDR1 SQVTM, CDR2 ANQGSEA. The CDR3 spells CSVRGGSRGETQYF. The CDR3 DNA is TGCAGCGTTCGAGGGGGGAGTCGGGGAGAGACCCAGTACTTC.

This clonotype has a count of ten or more. The genes are TRBV5-1 and TRBJ1-2; no reliable D call. CDR1 and CDR2 (germline): SGHRS, YFSETQ. V gave up 0 bases and J gave up 6 bases, with 6 bases separating them. CDR3 length: 12 amino acids. The CDR3 region is CASSLGEHGYTF. The CDR3 region has the DNA TGCGCCAGCAGCTTGGGGGAACATGGCTACACCTTC.

This clonotype was seen a handful of times. The chain couples TRBV24-1 to TRBJ2-7; 8 nucleotides match TRBD1. The CDR3 covers 19 residues. Germline assignment: CDR1 KGHDR and CDR2 SFDVKD. The J segment lost 3 bases and the V segment lost 4 bases, leaving 19 bases of the junction unmatched. The CDR3, as DNA: TGTGCCACCAGTGAAGCGACAGGGGCCCGCGAGGGTGGAAACTACGAGCAGTACTTC. Translation: CATSEATGAREGGNYEQYF.

The chain recombines TRBV9 with TRBJ2-7, with 9 bases matching TRBD1. Germline CDR1 SGDLS, CDR2 YYNGEE. This CDR3 region has 15 residues. The V segment lost 3 bases and the J segment 1 base; nucleotides outside the gene matches: 5. The CDR3 DNA reads as TGTGCCAGCAGCGCCGGGACAGGGAAGTCCTACGAGCAGTACTTC. This gives the protein CASSAGTGKSYEQYF. Variable domain in full (rest from reference TRBV9 and TRBJ2-7): DSGVTQTPKHLITATGQRVTLRCSPRSGDLSVYWYQQSLDQGLQFLIQYYNGEERAKGNILERFSAQQFPDLHSELNLSSLELGDSALYFCASSAGTGKSYEQYFGPGTRLTVT.

This clonotype showed up just a few times. The V gene is TRBV20-1, the J gene TRBJ2-1, with D maybe TRBD2 (6 bases). Germline V lookup: CDR1 DFQATT, CDR2 SNEGSKA (reference sequence). The CDR3 loop spans 15 amino acids. The V end lost 3 bases, the J end lost 7 bases, and 19 bases lay between the germline ends. The CDR3 here is CSARPGGGNWNEQFF. In DNA, the CDR3 is TGCAGTGCTAGGCCCGGGGGTGGCAATTGGAATGAGCAGTTCTTC.

The sample holds a few counts of this clonotype. The gene calls are TRBV3-1 and TRBJ2-7; weak D call: TRBD2 (7 bases). V shed 3 bases and J shed 5 bases, with 20 bases lying between them. The CDR3 spans 16 residues. Germline CDR1 is LGHDT and CDR2 is YNNKEL (reference sequence). CDR3 DNA sequence: TGTGCCAGCAGCCACCGGGGGGCTAGCTTGGCCCACGAGCAGTACTTC. Translating gives CASSHRGASLAHEQYF.

The chain links TRBV20-1 to TRBJ2-5; D is undetermined. Germline values: CDR1 DFQATT, CDR2 SNEGSKA (reference sequence). V was cut by 6 bases and J by 11 bases, with 19 bases left in between. This CDR3 is 12 amino acids long. This CDR3 reads CSARSERGEQYF. The CDR3 nucleotides are TGCAGTGCCAGGTCAGAGAGAGGTGAGCAGTACTTC.

The CDR3: CATKVAPSYTGELFF. CDR3 sequence (DNA): TGTGCCACCAAGGTCGCCCCCTCGTACACCGGGGAGCTGTTTTTT. V and J are TRBV15 and TRBJ2-2; D unresolved. Germline values: CDR1 LNHNV, CDR2 YYDKDF (reference sequence). The CDR3 loop spans 15 amino acids. V shed 7 bases and J shed 3 bases, with 15 bases lying between them.

The chain recombines TRBV28 with TRBJ2-5; D tentatively fits TRBD1 or TRBD2 (5 bases each). V was clipped by 3 bases and J by 10 bases, with 30 bases between them. CDR1 is MDHEN, CDR2 SYDVKM, per germline. The CDR3 sequence is 18 residues long. In DNA, the CDR3 is TGTGCCAGCAGTTTTCTCTCTTTGAGAGGGGACGACCCCCGAGACCAGTACTTC. It is translated as CASSFLSLRGDDPRDQYF.

This clonotype was recorded many times. V usage is TRBV29-1 and J usage is TRBJ2-1; D not certain. Germline loops: CDR1 SQVTM, CDR2 ANQGSEA. The V and J ends lost 4 bases and 4 bases respectively, with 2 bases between them. The CDR3 runs 10 residues. The CDR3 loop is CSVGYNEQFF. The DNA of the CDR3 is TGCAGCGTTGGGTACAATGAGCAGTTCTTC.

This clonotype was counted a few times. The chain combines TRBV20-1 with TRBJ2-5; possibly TRBD2 for D (6 bases). Trimming pared 3 bases from V and 5 bases from J, leaving 16 bases between. Germline CDR1 and CDR2: DFQATT and SNEGSKA (reference sequence). The CDR3 consists of 14 residues. The CDR3 nucleotides read TGCAGTGCTAGTGCGGCAGGGAGGATGGAGACCCAGTACTTC. It encodes CSASAAGRMETQYF.

This clonotype appeared a few times. The chain recombines TRBV20-1 with TRBJ1-6; a weak D match, TRBD1 (5 bases). With 6 bases removed from V and 8 bases from J, the gap between germline ends came to 11 bases. CDR3 length: 12 residues. Germline loops: CDR1 DFQATT, CDR2 SNEGSKA (reference sequence). DNA for the CDR3: TGCAGTGCGCAGATAGGGGATTCACCCCTCCACTTT. Its protein is CSAQIGDSPLHF.

The V gene is TRBV6-5, the J gene TRBJ2-6; D uncertain. Looked up from germline, CDR1 is MNHEY and CDR2 is SVGAGI. The length of the CDR3 is 14 residues. V lost 10 bases, J lost 4 bases, and 14 bases lay in between. The CDR3 is CATRGRRGANVLTF. The CDR3 bases are TGTGCCACCCGTGGTAGGAGAGGGGCCAACGTCCTGACTTTC.

Only a few counts were recorded for this clonotype. The chain joins TRBV12-3 or TRBV12-4 to TRBJ2-3, with TRBD2 identical over 10 bases. V trimming: 5 bases; J trimming: 3 bases; junction bases outside the gene matches: 8. The CDR3 contains 16 residues. This CDR3 reads CASSASGRAGTDTQYF. The CDR3 DNA follows: TGTGCCAGCAGTGCCAGCGGGAGGGCCGGAACAGATACGCAGTATTTT.

This chain uses TRBV28 with TRBJ2-5, with D tentatively TRBD1 (6 bases). This CDR3 region has 15 residues. With 7 bases removed from V and 11 bases from J, the gap between germline ends came to 26 bases. Germline V gene lookup returns CDR1 MDHEN and CDR2 SYDVKM. CDR3 sequence: CASITPGHQAREQYF. CDR3 DNA: TGTGCCAGCATCACACCGGGACACCAAGCGCGAGAGCAGTACTTC.

The rearrangement links TRBV2 to TRBJ2-2; TRBD1 aligns across 8 bases. Per the germline V gene, CDR1 is SNHLY and CDR2 is FYNNEI. V shed 6 bases and J 6 bases; nucleotides not matched to a gene: 6. CDR3 length equals 14 residues. The CDR3 nucleotides read TGTGCCAGCAGAGCCGGGACAGGCTCCGGGGAGCTGTTTTTT. Protein: CASRAGTGSGELFF.

This chain's CDR3 is CASSLDRASGRTTDTQYF. The CDR3 coding sequence is TGTGCCAGCAGCTTAGATCGGGCTAGCGGGAGGACCACAGATACGCAGTATTTT. This chain joins TRBV11-3 and TRBJ2-3; the match to TRBD2 covers 11 bases. Trimming cost V 0 bases and J 2 bases; bases outside gene matches: 7. This CDR3 is built from 18 residues. Germline-derived CDR1 and CDR2 are SGHNT and YENEEA.

This sequence joins TRBV27 and TRBJ2-1; perhaps TRBD2 as D (7 bases). The V and J ends lost 5 bases and 7 bases respectively, with 21 bases between them. Germline V gene sequence: CDR1 MNHEY, CDR2 SMNVEV (reference sequence). This CDR3 is 16 amino acids long. DNA of the CDR3: TGTGCCAGCAGTGCCGGGGGGCCCGGCGGCGGGAATGAGCAGTTCTTC. Protein: CASSAGGPGGGNEQFF.

The table lists this clonotype with many counts. The chain couples TRBV20-1 to TRBJ2-7; TRBD2 matches at 9 bases. The V segment lost 1 base and the J segment 6 bases; nucleotides outside the gene matches: 13. The germline V gene has CDR1 DFQATT and CDR2 SNEGSKA (reference sequence). The CDR3 runs 16 residues. The CDR3 region has the DNA TGCAGTGCTAGAGCAATTATGGCGGGAGGGCAGACCGAGCAGTACTTC. Its translation: CSARAIMAGGQTEQYF.

Notes on this clonotype: One end of the junction does not line up with germline, which may come from a read error. The chain uses TRBV25-1 and TRBJ2-3; 11 bases agree with TRBD2. The CDR3 contains 16 residues. The V gene's germline CDR1 is MGHDK and CDR2 SYGVNS. CDR3 coding DNA: TGTGCCAGCAGTGCCTTGGGACTAGCGGTCACAGGTACGCAGTATTTT. Its protein product is CASSALGLAVTGTQYF.

V is TRBV4-1 and J is TRBJ2-5; 8 nucleotides agree with TRBD2. J was trimmed by 2 bases and V by 0 bases; bases with no gene match: 2. In germline, CDR1 is MGHRA, CDR2 YSYEKL. This CDR3 has 15 amino acids. The CDR3, as DNA: TGCGCCAGCAGCCAAGAAGGGACTAGGCAAGAGACCCAGTACTTC. Translated, it gives CASSQEGTRQETQYF.

The chain employs TRBV4-1 and TRBJ1-1; D is perhaps TRBD1 (5 bases). V was pared by 3 bases and J by 1 base, with 18 bases between. Germline loops: CDR1 MGHRA, CDR2 YSYEKL. The CDR3 is made up of 17 amino acids. The CDR3 sequence: CASSHRKEGFRNTEAFF. The CDR3 nucleotides are TGCGCCAGCAGCCACCGCAAGGAGGGGTTCCGGAACACTGAAGCTTTCTTT.

This clonotype was recorded many times. This chain connects TRBV29-1 to TRBJ2-3; D ambiguous. Trimming took off 6 bases at V and 14 bases at J, with 27 bases between the two ends. Germline V gene sequence: CDR1 SQVTM, CDR2 ANQGSEA. The CDR3 loop spans 14 amino acids. For the CDR3, the DNA is TGCAGCGTAACCCCGGCGGCTCAGCACAGATACGCGTATTTT. This codes for CSVTPAAQHRYAYF.